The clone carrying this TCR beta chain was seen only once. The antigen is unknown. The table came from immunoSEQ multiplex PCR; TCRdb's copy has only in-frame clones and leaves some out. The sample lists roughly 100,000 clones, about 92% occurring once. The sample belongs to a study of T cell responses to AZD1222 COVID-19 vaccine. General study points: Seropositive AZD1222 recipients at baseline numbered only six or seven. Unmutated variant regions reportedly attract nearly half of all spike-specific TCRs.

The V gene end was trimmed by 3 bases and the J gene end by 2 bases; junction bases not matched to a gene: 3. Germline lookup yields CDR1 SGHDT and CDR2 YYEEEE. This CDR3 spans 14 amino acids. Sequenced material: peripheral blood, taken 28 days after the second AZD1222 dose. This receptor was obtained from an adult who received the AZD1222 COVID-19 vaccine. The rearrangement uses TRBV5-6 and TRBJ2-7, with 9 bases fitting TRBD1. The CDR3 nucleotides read TGTGCCAGCAGCTGGACAGGGGCCCCCTACGAGCAGTACTTC. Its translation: CASSWTGAPYEQYF. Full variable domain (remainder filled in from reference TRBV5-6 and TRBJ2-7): DAGVTQSPTHLIKTRGQQVTLRCSPKSGHDTVSWYQQALGQGPQFIFQYYEEEERQRGNFPDRFSGHQFPNYSSELNVNALLLGDSALYLCASSWTGAPYEQYFGPGTRLTVT.